Following are 4 T cell receptor beta chains from one sample sequenced in a study of T cell clones after liver transplantation. The table came from immunoSEQ multiplex PCR; TCRdb's copy has only in-frame clones and leaves some out. The table has about 12,000 clones, less than 85% seen once. Material: CD8+ T cells from blood, obtained at the 22-month timepoint. Receptor source: a human patient who received a liver transplant. Some of these T cells may belong to the graft donor.

This chain joins TRBV11-2 and TRBJ2-7, with D unresolved. Trimming left V 5 bases short and J 2 bases short, with 16 bases between. Germline V lookup: CDR1 SGHAT, CDR2 FQNNGV. This CDR3 has 15 amino acids. In nucleotides, the CDR3 is TGTGCCAGCAGCCATGAGAGAGGAAAGACCTACGAGCAGTACTTC. Its protein is CASSHERGKTYEQYF.

This chain links TRBV7-2 with TRBJ1-5, with TRBD1 matching 7 bases. The CDR3 consists of 15 residues. Germline trimming cut 1 base from V and 5 bases from J; bases unmatched to any gene: 5. CDR1 and CDR2 from the germline V gene are SGHTA and FQGNSA. In DNA form, the CDR3 reads TGTGCCAGCAGCTTAGGAAGGACAGGCGATCAGCCCCAGCATTTT. It translates to CASSLGRTGDQPQHF.

This clone appeared once. The chain carries TRBV15 and TRBJ2-7; TRBD1 matches at 8 bases. The CDR3 length is 12 residues. The trim removed 6 bases at V and 6 bases at J, leaving 4 bases unmatched. Looked up from germline, CDR1 is LNHNV and CDR2 is YYDKDF (reference sequence). Here the CDR3 DNA reads TGTGCCACCAGGACAGGGGCGACCGAGCAGTACTTC. Encoded protein: CATRTGATEQYF. Combining the CDR3 with reference TRBV15 and TRBJ2-7 gives the whole variable domain DAMVIQNPRYQVTQFGKPVTLSCSQTLNHNVMYWYQQKSSQAPKLLFHYYDKDFNNEADTPDNFQSRRPNTSFCFLDIRSPGLGDTAMYLCATRTGATEQYFGPGTRLTVT.

The chain recombines TRBV4-3 with TRBJ2-2; tentatively, D is TRBD1 (6 bases). CDR1 is LGHNA, CDR2 YSLEER, per germline. Between the trimmed V and J ends, which lost 5 bases and 3 bases, there was a span of 13 bases. This CDR3 spans 15 amino acids. CDR3 DNA sequence: TGCGCCAGCAGCAAGGCGACAGGAGACACCGGGGAGCTGTTTTTT. Translating gives CASSKATGDTGELFF.